This is a list of T cell receptor beta chains from one sample in a study of cytomegalovirus exposure and HLA in healthy donors. The method was immunoSEQ multiplex PCR; TCRdb's version includes in-frame clones alone and lacks a portion of them. The sample contains 95,000 to 110,000 clones, 60% to 70% of which appear only once. The sequenced sample consisted of PBMCs. The receptor source for this set is a woman between 50 and 59 years old in good health and CMV-seronegative. Both conserved end residues are part of each CDR3. A D gene is named only where the DNA matches it firmly. Clone size, where shown, is once, few, many, or a class for clones that have expanded.

d_gene,abundance,j_gene,v_gene,CDR3aa,CDR3nt
TRBD1,-,TRBJ1-1,TRBV7-8,CASSFLTGVTEAFF,TGTGCCAGCAGCTTTCTAACAGGGGTTACTGAAGCTTTCTTT
-,-,TRBJ2-3,TRBV5-1,CASSRGAPLIF,TGCGCCAGCAGTCGGGGAGCACCTCTCATCTTT
TRBD1,-,TRBJ1-5,TRBV11-2,CASSLDRGLQPQHF,TGTGCCAGCAGCTTAGATAGGGGGCTTCAGCCCCAGCATTTT
TRBD1,-,TRBJ2-7,TRBV6-1,CARGQGEYEQYF,TGTGCCAGGGGACAGGGTGAGTACGAGCAGTACTTC
-,few,TRBJ2-1,TRBV18,CASSSSESRGSYNEQFF,TGTGCCAGCTCATCAAGTGAAAGCAGGGGCTCCTACAATGAGCAGTTCTTC
TRBD1,-,TRBJ1-2,TRBV14,CASSRITGTVYGYTF,TGTGCCAGCAGCCGCATCACCGGGACAGTTTATGGCTACACCTTC
TRBD1,-,TRBJ2-2,TRBV23-1,CARVSGQGKCPTGELFF,TGCGCCAGGGTTTCGGGACAGGGAAAATGTCCCACCGGGGAGCTGTTTTTT
TRBD2,-,TRBJ2-1,TRBV6-6,CASSYLAGLALHEQFF,TGTGCCAGCAGTTACCTAGCAGGACTAGCGCTTCATGAGCAGTTCTTC
TRBD2,few,TRBJ2-1,TRBV27,CASSFLGLAGANEQFF,TGTGCCAGCAGTTTCCTAGGACTAGCGGGCGCCAATGAGCAGTTCTTC
-,once,TRBJ1-1,TRBV5-4,CASSSTQDMNTEAFF,TGTGCCAGCAGCTCGACACAGGACATGAACACTGAAGCTTTCTTT
-,once,TRBJ1-5,TRBV4-1,CASSQFRDQPQHF,TGCGCCAGCAGCCAGTTCCGCGATCAGCCCCAGCATTTT
-,few,TRBJ1-4,TRBV11-3,CASSLGYIGANEKLFF,TGTGCCAGCAGCTTAGGATACATCGGGGCTAATGAAAAACTGTTTTTT
-,-,TRBJ1-2,TRBV6-5,CASSYGGLYGYTF,TGTGCCAGCAGTTACGGGGGCTTGTATGGCTACACCTTC
TRBD1,-,TRBJ2-3,TRBV9,CASSVDGTGGADTQYF,TGTGCCAGCAGCGTTGACGGGACAGGGGGCGCAGATACGCAGTATTTT
TRBD1,once,TRBJ1-6,TRBV6-5,CASSYSTGRNSPLHF,TGTGCCAGCAGTTACTCGACAGGGCGAAATTCACCCCTCCACTTT
-,-,TRBJ2-5,TRBV5-1,CASSLQGRGETQYF,TGCGCCAGCAGCTTACAGGGTCGAGGGGAGACCCAGTACTTC
-,-,TRBJ1-2,TRBV11-2,CASSLQEGNYGYTF,TGTGCCAGCAGTCTTCAAGAGGGCAACTATGGCTACACCTTC
-,few,TRBJ2-7,TRBV7-2,CASSSSGSLLYEQYF,TGTGCCAGCAGCTCCTCAGGGTCACTACTTTACGAGCAGTACTTC
TRBD1,-,TRBJ2-2,TRBV6-4,CASSSQGSAGELFF,TGTGCCAGCAGTTCACAGGGGTCCGCCGGGGAGCTGTTTTTT
TRBD1,-,TRBJ2-5,TRBV19,CASSKRDRVGTQYF,TGTGCCAGTAGTAAACGTGACAGGGTGGGGACCCAGTACTTC
TRBD1,once,TRBJ1-1,TRBV5-1,CASSLGPFRQGRTEAFF,TGCGCCAGCAGCTTGGGCCCCTTTCGACAGGGCCGAACTGAAGCTTTCTTT
-,-,TRBJ2-7,TRBV6-5,CASSYSSVRGKDEQYF,TGTGCCAGCAGTTACTCCTCCGTCAGGGGAAAAGACGAGCAGTACTTC
-,-,TRBJ2-1,TRBV7-2,CASSSPGVAELNEQFF,TGTGCCAGCAGCTCCCCAGGAGTAGCGGAACTCAATGAGCAGTTCTTC
TRBD1,-,TRBJ1-5,TRBV7-8,CASTLGQFPNVPQHF,TGTGCCAGCACCTTGGGACAGTTCCCGAATGTACCCCAGCATTTT
-,few,TRBJ1-5,TRBV10-1,CASSESVAQGHGQPQHF,TGCGCCAGCAGTGAGTCCGTTGCGCAGGGTCATGGTCAGCCCCAGCATTTT
TRBD1,-,TRBJ2-5,TRBV6-1,CASTGTGGRRETQYF,TGTGCCAGCACCGGGACAGGGGGCAGGCGAGAGACCCAGTACTTC
TRBD1,-,TRBJ1-1,TRBV7-8,CASSLGDRGGEAFF,TGTGCCAGCAGCTTGGGGGACAGGGGCGGTGAAGCTTTCTTT
-,-,TRBJ2-7,TRBV16,CASSVPGDYEQYF,TGTGCCAGCAGCGTTCCCGGAGACTACGAGCAGTACTTC
TRBD2,-,TRBJ2-7,TRBV19,CASSNREGSEQYF,TGTGCCAGTAGTAACCGGGAGGGCAGCGAGCAGTACTTC
TRBD1,-,TRBJ1-3,TRBV9,CASSVDRGLGNTIYF,TGTGCCAGCAGCGTAGACAGGGGGCTCGGAAACACCATATATTTT
TRBD2,-,TRBJ2-7,TRBV5-4,CASSLNSGKGYEQYF,TGTGCCAGCAGCTTGAATAGCGGGAAGGGCTACGAGCAGTACTTC
TRBD2,-,TRBJ2-1,TRBV27,CASSRRLAETRNEQFF,TGTGCCAGCAGTAGAAGACTAGCGGAGACGAGGAATGAGCAGTTCTTC
-,-,TRBJ2-2,TRBV4-3,CASSRFVSNLGELFF,TGCGCCAGCAGCCGCTTCGTTAGTAATCTCGGGGAGCTGTTTTTT
TRBD2,-,TRBJ2-1,TRBV4-3,CASSPGLAGGTEQFF,TGCGCCAGCAGCCCGGGACTAGCGGGAGGTACTGAGCAGTTCTTC
TRBD2,-,TRBJ2-7,TRBV19,CASSGLAGVWEQYF,TGTGCCAGTAGTGGTCTAGCGGGAGTCTGGGAGCAGTACTTC
-,-,TRBJ2-7,TRBV15,CATSRGRETYEQYF,TGTGCCACCAGCAGAGGCCGGGAAACCTACGAGCAGTACTTC
TRBD1,-,TRBJ2-2,TRBV4-2,CASSQAYLTGSAGELFF,TGTGCCAGCAGCCAGGCTTACTTGACAGGGTCTGCCGGGGAGCTGTTTTTT
TRBD2,once,TRBJ2-1,TRBV6-6,CASSPWGREDEQFF,TGTGCCAGCAGCCCCTGGGGGCGGGAGGATGAGCAGTTCTTC
-,-,TRBJ1-1,TRBV6-6,CASSIDSMNTEAFF,TGTGCCAGCAGCATCGACAGCATGAACACTGAAGCTTTCTTT
TRBD2,-,TRBJ2-7,TRBV10-2,CASSGSGTPSEQYF,TGCGCCAGCAGTGGTAGCGGGACTCCCTCGGAGCAGTACTTC
-,-,TRBJ2-5,TRBV27,CASSPKRQSHIQETQYF,TGTGCCAGCAGTCCCAAGAGACAGAGCCATATACAAGAGACCCAGTACTTC
-,-,TRBJ1-1,TRBV7-9,CASSAFGGLTEAFF,TGTGCCAGCAGCGCCTTCGGGGGGCTCACTGAAGCTTTCTTT
TRBD2,-,TRBJ2-7,TRBV19,CASSMGLQAYEQYF,TGTGCCAGTAGTATGGGACTACAAGCCTACGAGCAGTACTTC
-,-,TRBJ2-5,TRBV7-6,CASSFRLAEKETQYF,TGTGCCAGCAGCTTTAGGTTAGCGGAGAAAGAGACCCAGTACTTC
-,few,TRBJ1-5,TRBV6-7,CASTGSAQPQHF,TGTGCCAGCACGGGATCAGCACAGCCCCAGCATTTT
-,few,TRBJ1-1,TRBV7-2,CASSPDLNTEAFF,TGTGCCAGCAGCCCCGACTTGAACACTGAAGCTTTCTTT
-,-,TRBJ1-3,TRBV4-2,CASSQDFGPGNTIYF,TGTGCCAGCAGCCAAGATTTTGGGCCTGGAAACACCATATATTTT
TRBD1,-,TRBJ1-2,TRBV6-5,CASSYSGDRFYGYTF,TGTGCCAGCAGTTACTCTGGGGACAGGTTCTATGGCTACACCTTC